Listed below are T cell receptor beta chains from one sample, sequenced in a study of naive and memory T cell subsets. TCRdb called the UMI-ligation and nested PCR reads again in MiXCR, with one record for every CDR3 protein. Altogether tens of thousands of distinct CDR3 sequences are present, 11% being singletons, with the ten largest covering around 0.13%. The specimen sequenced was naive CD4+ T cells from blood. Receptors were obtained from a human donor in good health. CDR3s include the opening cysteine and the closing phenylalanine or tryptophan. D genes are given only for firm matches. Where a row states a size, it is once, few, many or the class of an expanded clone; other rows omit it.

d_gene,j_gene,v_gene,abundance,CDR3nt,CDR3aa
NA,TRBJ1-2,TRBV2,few,TGTGCCAGCAGGGAGGAGAACTATGGCTACACCTTC,CASREENYGYTF
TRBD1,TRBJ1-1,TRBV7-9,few,TGTGCCAGCAGCCCCGACAGGGGAAATGTGAACACTGAAGCTTTCTTT,CASSPDRGNVNTEAFF
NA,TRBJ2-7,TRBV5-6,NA,TGTGCCAGCAGCTTCATGTCCTGGGGTGAAATCTACGAGCAGTACTTC,CASSFMSWGEIYEQYF
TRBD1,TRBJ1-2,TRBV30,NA,TGTGCCTGGGAACCCGGGGACAGGGGGATCTATGGCTACACCTTC,CAWEPGDRGIYGYTF
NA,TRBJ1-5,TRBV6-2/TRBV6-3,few,TGTGCCAGCAGCCTTCTCCTCGACAGACTCCAGCATTTT,CASSLLLDRLQHF
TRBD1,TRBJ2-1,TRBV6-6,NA,TGTGCCAGCAGTCCTTCGGGACAGGGTGTTTTGGGTGAGCAGTTCTTC,CASSPSGQGVLGEQFF
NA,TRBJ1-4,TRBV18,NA,TGTGCCAGCTCACCGGACGGGCAGCGTAATGAAAAACTGTTTTTT,CASSPDGQRNEKLFF
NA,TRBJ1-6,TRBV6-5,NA,TGTGCCAGCAGTAGGGGAGGCGGTTATAATTCACCCCTCCACTTT,CASSRGGGYNSPLHF
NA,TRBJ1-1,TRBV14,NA,TGTGCCAGCAGCCAGTACACTGAAGCTTTCTTT,CASSQYTEAFF
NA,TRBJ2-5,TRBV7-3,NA,TGTGCCAGCAGCGTATTGCCGACAGCCCAAGAGACCCAGTACTTC,CASSVLPTAQETQYF
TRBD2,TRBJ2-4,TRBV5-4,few,TGTGCCAGCAGCCGCCATGGCAGCGGGGACATTCAGTACTTC,CASSRHGSGDIQYF
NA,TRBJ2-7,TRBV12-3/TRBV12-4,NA,TGTGCCAGCAGTTTAGGGCGGCCCCGCTCCTACGAGCAGTACTTC,CASSLGRPRSYEQYF
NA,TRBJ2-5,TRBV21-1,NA,TGTGCCAGCACTGGACTAGCGGGAGTGCCATATCCCAAGACCCAGTACTTC,CASTGLAGVPYPKTQYF
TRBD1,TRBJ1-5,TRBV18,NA,TGTGCCAGCTCACTCACAGGGGATCAGCCCCAGCATTTT,CASSLTGDQPQHF
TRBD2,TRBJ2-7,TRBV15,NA,TGTGCCACCAGCACAGGACTAGCGGAGGCCTACGAGCAGTACTTC,CATSTGLAEAYEQYF
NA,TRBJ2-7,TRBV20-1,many,TGCAGTGCCCTCAGACAGGACGAGCAGTACTTC,CSALRQDEQYF
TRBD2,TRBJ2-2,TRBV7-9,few,TGTGCCAGCAAGGGCGAATCAGCCGGGGGGACGGCCACCGGGGAGCTGTTTTTT,CASKGESAGGTATGELFF
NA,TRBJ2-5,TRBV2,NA,TGTGCCAGCAGTCGCCTTATTGGGCAAGAGACCCAGTACTTC,CASSRLIGQETQYF
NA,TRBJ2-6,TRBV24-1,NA,TGTGCCACCAGTCCTTCTGGGGCCAACGTCCTGACTTTC,CATSPSGANVLTF
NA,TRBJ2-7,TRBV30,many,TGTGCCTGGAGCGGAGTTGCAGCCTACGAGCAGTACTTC,CAWSGVAAYEQYF
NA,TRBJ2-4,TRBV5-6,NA,TGTGCCAGCAGCTTTTATCTTAGCAAAAACATTCAGTACTTC,CASSFYLSKNIQYF
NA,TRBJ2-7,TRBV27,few,TGTGCCAGCACGTGGACGGAACCTTACGAGCAGTACTTC,CASTWTEPYEQYF
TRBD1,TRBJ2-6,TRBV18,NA,TGTGCCAGCTCAGTCGACAGGGGGCTAGCTGGGGCCAACGTCCTGACTTTC,CASSVDRGLAGANVLTF
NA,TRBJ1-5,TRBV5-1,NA,TGCGCCAGCAGACCGGGGGGATCTAGCAATCAGCCCCAGCATTTT,CASRPGGSSNQPQHF
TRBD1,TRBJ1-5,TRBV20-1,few,TGCAGTGCGGGACAGGGGGCCCAACTTAGCAATCAGCCCCAGCATTTT,CSAGQGAQLSNQPQHF
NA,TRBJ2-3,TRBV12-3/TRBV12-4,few,TGTGCCAGCAGCCGATCCGAGGTCACTTTCCTCCAGTATTTT,CASSRSEVTFLQYF
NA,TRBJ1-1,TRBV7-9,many,TGTGCCAGCAGCTTAGGAGGCGGCCGGGACATGAGTGAAGCTTTCTTT,CASSLGGGRDMSEAFF
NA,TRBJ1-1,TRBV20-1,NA,TGCAGCTCAGGACAAAACACTGAAGCTTTCTTT,CSSGQNTEAFF
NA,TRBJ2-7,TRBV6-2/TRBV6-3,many,TGTGCCAGCAGTTCACCCGGCTACGAGCAGTACTTC,CASSSPGYEQYF